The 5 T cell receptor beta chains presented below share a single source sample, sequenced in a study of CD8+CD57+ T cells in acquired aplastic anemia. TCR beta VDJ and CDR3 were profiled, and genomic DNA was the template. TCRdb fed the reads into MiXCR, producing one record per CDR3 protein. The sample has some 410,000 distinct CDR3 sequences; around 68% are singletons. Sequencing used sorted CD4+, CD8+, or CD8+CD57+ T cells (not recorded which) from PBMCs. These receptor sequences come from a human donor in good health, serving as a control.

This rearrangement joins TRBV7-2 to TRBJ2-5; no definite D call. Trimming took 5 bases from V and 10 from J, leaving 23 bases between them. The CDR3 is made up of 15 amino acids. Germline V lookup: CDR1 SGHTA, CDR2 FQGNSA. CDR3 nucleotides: TGTGCCAGCAGCCAAGACGGCACTAAGCAAGAGTACCAGTACTTC. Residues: CASSQDGTKQEYQYF. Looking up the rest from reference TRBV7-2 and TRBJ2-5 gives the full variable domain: GAGVSQSPSNKVTEKGKDVELRCDPISGHTALYWYRQSLGQGLEFLIYFQGNSAPDKSGLPSDRFSAERTGGSVSTLTIQRTQQEDSAVYLCASSQDGTKQEYQYFGPGTRLLVL.

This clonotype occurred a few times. In DNA, the CDR3 is TGCAGTGCTAGAGGCGGGGGGCTGAGTGGCTACACCTTC. It is translated as CSARGGGLSGYTF. The chain has TRBV20-1 and TRBJ1-2, with D possibly matching TRBD1 (6 bases). The CDR3 extends over 13 amino acids. CDR1 is DFQATT, CDR2 SNEGSKA, per germline (reference sequence). Trimming shortened V by 1 base and J by 7 bases, and 13 bases separated the two germline ends.

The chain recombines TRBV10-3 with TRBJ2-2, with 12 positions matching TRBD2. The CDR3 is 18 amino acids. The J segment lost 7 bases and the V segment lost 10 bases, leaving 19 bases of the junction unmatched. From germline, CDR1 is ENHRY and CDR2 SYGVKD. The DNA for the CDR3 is TGTGCCAGTAGTCCTCGGACTAGCGGGGCCTTTTGGATCGGGGAGCTGTTTTTT. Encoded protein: CASSPRTSGAFWIGELFF.

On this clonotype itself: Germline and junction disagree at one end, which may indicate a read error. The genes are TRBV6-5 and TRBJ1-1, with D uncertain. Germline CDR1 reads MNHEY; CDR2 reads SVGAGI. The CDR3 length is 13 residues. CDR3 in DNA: TGTGCCAGCAGCCAGACACCGAACACTGGAGCTTTCTTT. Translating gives CASSQTPNTGAFF.

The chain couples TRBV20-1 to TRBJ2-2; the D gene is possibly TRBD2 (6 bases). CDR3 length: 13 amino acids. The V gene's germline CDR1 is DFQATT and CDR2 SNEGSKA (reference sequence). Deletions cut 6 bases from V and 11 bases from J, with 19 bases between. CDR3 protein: CSAERRGSGELFF. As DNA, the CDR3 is TGCAGTGCCGAGAGACGGGGGTCTGGAGAGCTGTTTTTT.